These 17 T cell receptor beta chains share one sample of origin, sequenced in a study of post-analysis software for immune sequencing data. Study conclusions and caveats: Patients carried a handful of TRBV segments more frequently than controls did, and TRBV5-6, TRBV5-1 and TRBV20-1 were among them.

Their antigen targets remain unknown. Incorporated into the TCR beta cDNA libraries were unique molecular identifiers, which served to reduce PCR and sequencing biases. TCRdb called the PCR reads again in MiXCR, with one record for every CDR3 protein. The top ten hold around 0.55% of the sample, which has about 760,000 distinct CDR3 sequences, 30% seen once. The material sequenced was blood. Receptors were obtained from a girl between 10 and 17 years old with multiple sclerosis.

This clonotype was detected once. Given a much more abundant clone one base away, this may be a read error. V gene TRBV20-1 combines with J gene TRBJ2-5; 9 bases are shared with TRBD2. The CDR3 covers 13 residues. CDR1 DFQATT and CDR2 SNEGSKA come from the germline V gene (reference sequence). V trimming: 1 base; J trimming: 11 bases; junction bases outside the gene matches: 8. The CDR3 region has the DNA TGCAGTGCTAGAGCACTAGCGGGCAATGAGCAGTACTTC. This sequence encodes CSARALAGNEQYF.

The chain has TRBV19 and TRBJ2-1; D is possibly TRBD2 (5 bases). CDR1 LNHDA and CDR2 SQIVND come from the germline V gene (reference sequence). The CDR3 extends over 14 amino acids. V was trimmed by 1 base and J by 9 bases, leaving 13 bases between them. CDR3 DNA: TGTGCCAGTAGTATAGGGAGCCCCGGGGTTGAGCAGTTCTTC. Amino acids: CASSIGSPGVEQFF.

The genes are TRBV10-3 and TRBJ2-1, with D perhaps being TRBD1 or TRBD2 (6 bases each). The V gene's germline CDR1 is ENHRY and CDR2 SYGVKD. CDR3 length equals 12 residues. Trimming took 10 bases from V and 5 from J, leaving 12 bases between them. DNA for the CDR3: TGTGCCACACGGGGGCCCCACAATGAGCAGTTCTTC. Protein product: CATRGPHNEQFF.

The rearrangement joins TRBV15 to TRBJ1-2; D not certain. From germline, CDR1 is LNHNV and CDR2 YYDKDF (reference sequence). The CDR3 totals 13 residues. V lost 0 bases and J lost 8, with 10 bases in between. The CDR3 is CATSRDRRGGYTF. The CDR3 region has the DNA TGTGCCACCAGCAGAGATAGACGCGGCGGCTACACCTTC.

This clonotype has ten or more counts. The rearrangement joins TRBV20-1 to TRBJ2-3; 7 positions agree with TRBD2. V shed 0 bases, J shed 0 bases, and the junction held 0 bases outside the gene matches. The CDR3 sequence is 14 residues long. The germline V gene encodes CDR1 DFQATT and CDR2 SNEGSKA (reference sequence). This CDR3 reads CSARDSGSTDTQYF. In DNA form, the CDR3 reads TGCAGTGCTAGAGATAGCGGGAGCACAGATACGCAGTATTTT.

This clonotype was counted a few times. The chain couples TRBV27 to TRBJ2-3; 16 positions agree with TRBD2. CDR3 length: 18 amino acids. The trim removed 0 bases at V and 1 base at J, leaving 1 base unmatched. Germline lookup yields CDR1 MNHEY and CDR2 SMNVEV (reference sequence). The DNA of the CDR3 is TGTGCCAGCAGTTTATCCGGGACTAGCGGGAGGGGCACAGATACGCAGTATTTT. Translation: CASSLSGTSGRGTDTQYF.

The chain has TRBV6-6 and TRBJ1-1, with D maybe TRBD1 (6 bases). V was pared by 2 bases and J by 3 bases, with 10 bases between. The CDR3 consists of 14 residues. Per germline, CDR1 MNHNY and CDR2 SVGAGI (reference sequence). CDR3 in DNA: TGTGCCAGCAGTTACCCCGCAGGGGACACTGAAGCTTTCTTT. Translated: CASSYPAGDTEAFF.

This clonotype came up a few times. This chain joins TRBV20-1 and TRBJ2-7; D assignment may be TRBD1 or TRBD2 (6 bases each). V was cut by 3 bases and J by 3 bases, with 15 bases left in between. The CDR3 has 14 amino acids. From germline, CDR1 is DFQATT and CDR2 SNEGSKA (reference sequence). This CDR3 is CSARKGGRLYEQYF. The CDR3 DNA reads TGCAGTGCTAGGAAAGGGGGGAGACTCTACGAGCAGTACTTC.

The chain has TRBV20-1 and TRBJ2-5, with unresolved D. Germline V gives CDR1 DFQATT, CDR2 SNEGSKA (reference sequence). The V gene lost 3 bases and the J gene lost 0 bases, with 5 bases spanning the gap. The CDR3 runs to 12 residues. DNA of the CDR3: TGCAGTGCTAGCACACACCAAGAGACCCAGTACTTC. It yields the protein CSASTHQETQYF.

The chain's CDR3 is CASTTFGIYGYTF. The DNA for the CDR3 is TGTGCCAGCACAACTTTTGGGATCTATGGCTACACCTTC. This sequence joins TRBV6-6 and TRBJ1-2; D not certain. Germline assignment: CDR1 MNHNY and CDR2 SVGAGI (reference sequence). This CDR3 is built from 13 residues. Trimming took 7 bases from V and 4 from J, leaving 13 bases between them.

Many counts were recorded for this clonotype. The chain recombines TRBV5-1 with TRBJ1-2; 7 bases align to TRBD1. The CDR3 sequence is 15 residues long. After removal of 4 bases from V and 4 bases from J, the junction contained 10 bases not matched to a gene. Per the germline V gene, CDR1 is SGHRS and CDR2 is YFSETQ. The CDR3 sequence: CASSRASTGAYGYTF. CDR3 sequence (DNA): TGCGCCAGCAGCCGTGCATCCACAGGGGCCTATGGCTACACCTTC.

The CDR3 DNA sequence: TGCAGTGCTAAGCGGGAGGCGTACAATGAGCAGTTCTTC. Translation gives CSAKREAYNEQFF. The rearrangement links TRBV20-1 to TRBJ2-1; 9 positions agree with TRBD2. The CDR3 spans 13 residues. J gave up 4 bases and V 4 bases, and 2 bases lay outside the gene matches. The germline CDR1 and CDR2 sequences are DFQATT and SNEGSKA (reference sequence).

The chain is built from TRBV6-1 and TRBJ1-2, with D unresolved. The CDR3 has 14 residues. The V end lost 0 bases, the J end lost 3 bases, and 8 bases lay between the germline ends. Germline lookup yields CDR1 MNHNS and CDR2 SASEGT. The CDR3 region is CASSEAGPHYGYTF. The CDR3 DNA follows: TGTGCCAGCAGTGAAGCAGGACCTCACTATGGCTACACCTTC.

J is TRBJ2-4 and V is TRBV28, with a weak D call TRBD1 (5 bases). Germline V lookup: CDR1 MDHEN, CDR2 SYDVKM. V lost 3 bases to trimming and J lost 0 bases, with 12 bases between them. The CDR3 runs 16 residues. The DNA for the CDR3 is TGTGCCAGCAGTTTTAGGGGAATACAAGCCAAAAACATTCAGTACTTC. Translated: CASSFRGIQAKNIQYF.

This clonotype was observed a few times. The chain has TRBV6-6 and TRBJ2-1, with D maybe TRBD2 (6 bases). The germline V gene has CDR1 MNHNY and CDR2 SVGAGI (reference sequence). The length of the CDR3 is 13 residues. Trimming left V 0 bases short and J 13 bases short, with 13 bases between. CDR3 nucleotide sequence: TGTGCCAGCAGTTACTCGATGGGGGGACTTCAGTTCTTC. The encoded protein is CASSYSMGGLQFF.

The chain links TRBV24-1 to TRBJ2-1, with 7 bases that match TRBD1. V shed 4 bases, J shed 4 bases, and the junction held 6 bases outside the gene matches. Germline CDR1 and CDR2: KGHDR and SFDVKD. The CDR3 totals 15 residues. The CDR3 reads CATSDPGQPYNEQFF. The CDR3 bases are TGTGCCACCAGTGACCCGGGACAGCCGTACAATGAGCAGTTCTTC.

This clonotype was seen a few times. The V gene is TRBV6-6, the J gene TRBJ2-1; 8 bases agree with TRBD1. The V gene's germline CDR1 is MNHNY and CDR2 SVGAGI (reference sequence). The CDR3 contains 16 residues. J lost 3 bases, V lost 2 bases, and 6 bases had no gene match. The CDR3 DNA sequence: TGTGCCAGCAGTTACCACCCGGGACAGGTCTACAATGAGCAGTTCTTC. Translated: CASSYHPGQVYNEQFF.